This note documents a single T cell receptor beta chain sequence. Per germline, CDR1 MNHEY and CDR2 SVGAGI. Deletions cut 2 bases from V and 3 bases from J, with 8 bases between. This CDR3 spans 14 amino acids. Measured with immunoSEQ multiplex PCR; TCRdb has only the in-frame clones, and not every one. The sample has some 50,000 clones, approximately 80% seen once. The data derive from a study of blood T cell repertoires in COVID-19. Overall study: Collection of acute and convalescent COVID-19 samples took place in the United States, Italy and Spain.

This chain links TRBV6-5 with TRBJ1-5; D might be TRBD1 (5 bases). Specimen: peripheral blood. The sequence derives from a man aged 40-50 years with acute or convalescent COVID-19. The CDR3 is CASSYRGINQPQHF. The CDR3 DNA sequence: TGTGCCAGCAGTTACAGGGGTATCAATCAGCCCCAGCATTTT.